The 28 T cell receptor beta chains listed next were all sequenced from one sample in a study of memory CD4+ T cells and cytomegalovirus serostatus. Single viable CD3+CD4+CD8-CD45RO+ cells were sorted as the memory CD4+ T cells. Sequenced by immunoSEQ multiplex PCR; TCRdb stores in-frame clones only, minus some. The sample contains 41,000 or so clones, roughly 83% of which appear only once. Sequenced: memory CD4+ T cells from blood. These receptors all come from an adult in good health and CMV-seronegative.

DNA for the CDR3: TGTGCCAGCAGTTATCGGACAGGGGGCACAGATACGCAGTATTTT. This gives the protein CASSYRTGGTDTQYF. The V gene is TRBV6-6, the J gene TRBJ2-3; 9 bases agree with TRBD1. The CDR3 runs 15 residues. The germline CDR1 and CDR2 sequences are MNHNY and SVGAGI (reference sequence). With V trimmed by 3 bases and J by 1 base, 2 bases remained unmatched.

The chain recombines TRBV7-3 with TRBJ2-5; D is uncertain. The germline V and J ends were trimmed by 5 bases and 6 bases, with 13 bases remaining between them. The CDR3 covers 13 residues. The germline V gene encodes CDR1 SGHTA and CDR2 FQGTGA. CDR3 protein: CASSTDAQKTQYF. The CDR3 DNA sequence: TGTGCCAGCAGCACAGACGCTCAAAAGACCCAGTACTTC.

V usage is TRBV19 and J usage is TRBJ1-5; D call uncertain. Trimming pared 3 bases from V and 5 bases from J, leaving 8 bases between. CDR3 size: 13 residues. CDR1 and CDR2 (germline): LNHDA, SQIVND (reference sequence). For the CDR3, the DNA is TGTGCCAGTAGTATTATAGGCCATCAGCCCCAGCATTTT. Protein product: CASSIIGHQPQHF.

This chain links TRBV10-1 with TRBJ1-2, with D perhaps TRBD1 (5 bases). CDR1 and CDR2 (germline): WNHNN, SYGVQD (reference sequence). The germline V and J ends were trimmed by 7 bases and 8 bases, with 5 bases remaining between them. The CDR3 loop spans 9 amino acids. CDR3: CASNRGYTF. The CDR3 DNA reads as TGCGCCAGCAACAGGGGCTACACCTTC.

This chain joins TRBV5-1 and TRBJ2-3; D is undetermined. CDR1 SGHRS and CDR2 YFSETQ come from the germline V gene. The CDR3 loop spans 14 amino acids. With 2 bases removed from V and 3 bases from J, the gap between germline ends came to 10 bases. The DNA for the CDR3 is TGCGCCAGCAGCTTCGACCACGGAACAGATACGCAGTATTTT. Translated: CASSFDHGTDTQYF.

The CDR3: CASSLAPGIHPVSGANVLTF. The CDR3 coding sequence is TGTGCCAGCAGTTTAGCTCCCGGGATCCACCCCGTCTCTGGGGCCAACGTCCTGACTTTC. This sequence joins TRBV27 and TRBJ2-6; D perhaps matches TRBD2 (5 bases). This CDR3 has 20 residues. Deletions cut 2 bases from V and 0 bases from J, with 20 bases between. Germline loops: CDR1 MNHEY, CDR2 SMNVEV (reference sequence). Full variable domain (remainder filled in from reference TRBV27 and TRBJ2-6): EAQVTQNPRYLITVTGKKLTVTCSQNMNHEYMSWYRQDPGLGLRQIYYSMNVEVTDKGDVPEGYKVSRKEKRNFPLILESPSPNQTSLYFCASSLAPGIHPVSGANVLTFGAGSRLTVL.

Details on this clone: Germline is not matched at one junction end, which may reflect a read error. The V gene is TRBV6-5, the J gene TRBJ2-2, with D perhaps TRBD1 (5 bases). Germline-derived CDR1 and CDR2 are MNHEY and SVGAGI. This CDR3 has 16 residues. The CDR3 region is CASSYTRAGNPGELFF. In nucleotides, the CDR3 is TGTGCCAGCAGTTACACTCGCGCAGGGAACCCCGGGGAGCTGTTTTTT.

This rearrangement joins TRBV2 to TRBJ1-3, with 7 bases that match TRBD1. Germline values: CDR1 SNHLY, CDR2 FYNNEI. CDR3 length: 14 amino acids. V shed 6 bases and J 4 bases; nucleotides not matched to a gene: 6. CDR3 nucleotides: TGTGCCAGCAGGCAGACAGGGTGGGGAAACACCATATATTTT. This encodes CASRQTGWGNTIYF.

The chain is built from TRBV9 and TRBJ2-1, with 12 bases matching TRBD2. The CDR3 extends over 14 amino acids. Trimming cost V 3 bases and J 6 bases; bases outside gene matches: 1. CDR1 is SGDLS and CDR2 is YYNGEE in the germline V gene. This CDR3 reads CASSGTSGVNEQFF. CDR3 sequence (DNA): TGTGCCAGCAGCGGGACTAGCGGGGTCAATGAGCAGTTCTTC.

V gene TRBV20-1 combines with J gene TRBJ1-2; tentative D call: TRBD1 (5 bases). The length of the CDR3 is 11 residues. Deletions cut 0 bases from V and 8 bases from J, with 7 bases between. The germline CDR1 and CDR2 sequences are DFQATT and SNEGSKA (reference sequence). The CDR3 nucleotides are TGCAGTGCTAGAGACGGGGCCGGCTACACCTTC. Protein: CSARDGAGYTF.

The rearrangement links TRBV25-1 to TRBJ1-6, with D possibly being TRBD1 (5 bases). V was pared by 8 bases and J by 9 bases, with 20 bases between. The CDR3 runs to 15 residues. Germline V CDR1 and CDR2: MGHDK, SYGVNS. The CDR3 sequence is CASQQTQGMFSPLHF. CDR3 bases: TGTGCCAGCCAACAAACCCAGGGAATGTTTTCACCCCTCCACTTT.

This rearrangement joins TRBV6-6 to TRBJ1-1; 7 nucleotides agree with TRBD1. V dropped 7 bases and J dropped 0; count of bases not matched to a gene: 5. This CDR3 contains 14 residues. Per germline, CDR1 MNHNY and CDR2 SVGAGI (reference sequence). As DNA, the CDR3 is TGTGCCAGCAAAGGGGGGACAGTGAACACTGAAGCTTTCTTT. Translation: CASKGGTVNTEAFF.

This clone was found a few times. The V and J genes are TRBV21-1 and TRBJ2-7; TRBD2, the table's D call, lacks a check against the DNA. TRBV21-1 is noted as a pseudogene. The CDR3 runs 13 residues. CDR3 nucleotide sequence: TGTGCCAGAGCGGGGGGCGACACCTACGAGCAGTACTTC. Translated, it gives CARAGGDTYEQYF.

This chain links TRBV21-1 with TRBJ1-5; the D call in the table, TRBD1, was not verified against the DNA. TRBV21-1 is termed a pseudogene. CDR3 length: 18 residues. The CDR3 sequence is CASIRRQGRMCSNQPQHF. In DNA, the CDR3 is TGTGCCAGCATTCGACGACAGGGGAGGATGTGTAGCAATCAGCCCCAGCATTTT.

This chain joins TRBV2 and TRBJ1-3; the D is unclear. Germline V gene sequence: CDR1 SNHLY, CDR2 FYNNEI. Trimming took off 7 bases at V and 0 bases at J, with 16 bases between the two ends. This CDR3 spans 16 amino acids. The chain's CDR3 is CASKGPGGSSGNTIYF. The CDR3 DNA reads as TGTGCCAGCAAAGGCCCAGGTGGGAGCTCTGGAAACACCATATATTTT.

The rearrangement links TRBV4-2 to TRBJ2-2; D call uncertain. Germline CDR1 and CDR2: LGHNA and YNFKEQ. The CDR3 has 17 residues. The V gene lost 5 bases and the J gene lost 2 bases, with 18 bases spanning the gap. The CDR3 region is CASSSELRHLNTGELFF. For the CDR3, the DNA is TGTGCCAGCAGCTCAGAATTGCGGCACCTAAACACCGGGGAGCTGTTTTTT.

The CDR3 coding sequence is TGTGCCTGGAGTTGGGGAGGGTATCGGACCGGGGAGCTGTTTTTT. Translation: CAWSWGGYRTGELFF. The chain is built from TRBV30 and TRBJ2-2; 7 nucleotides match TRBD2. The CDR3 runs 15 residues. Germline V gene sequence: CDR1 GTSNPN, CDR2 SVGIG (reference sequence). Trimming at V came to 2 bases and at J to 5 bases, leaving 8 bases not matched to a gene.

V and J are TRBV6-6 and TRBJ1-2; TRBD1 matches at 9 bases. The CDR3 extends over 14 amino acids. Germline CDR1 and CDR2: MNHNY and SVGAGI (reference sequence). The trim removed 2 bases at V and 7 bases at J, leaving 5 bases unmatched. The CDR3 reads CASSYGTGYFGYTF. CDR3 DNA: TGTGCCAGCAGTTACGGGACAGGGTATTTTGGCTACACCTTC.

This clone appeared a single time. The chain joins TRBV6-5 to TRBJ2-1; D unresolved. V was shortened by 5 bases and J by 0 bases, with 8 bases between the two germline ends. Germline CDR1 and CDR2: MNHEY and SVGAGI. This CDR3 comprises 14 residues. The CDR3 region has the DNA TGTGCCAGCAGTCCCACAAGCTCCTACAATGAGCAGTTCTTC. It translates to CASSPTSSYNEQFF.

The rearrangement uses TRBV9 and TRBJ2-2, with 9 bases aligning to TRBD2. This CDR3 is built from 14 residues. Germline V lookup: CDR1 SGDLS, CDR2 YYNGEE. V shed 5 bases and J 6 bases; nucleotides not matched to a gene: 5. The CDR3 sequence: CASRAGGLAGELFF. In DNA, the CDR3 is TGTGCCAGCAGGGCGGGGGGGCTCGCCGGGGAGCTGTTTTTT.

The chain recombines TRBV6-1 with TRBJ1-2; TRBD1 is a possible D gene (5 bases). CDR1 and CDR2 from the germline V gene are MNHNS and SASEGT. V was trimmed by 0 bases and J by 5 bases, leaving 10 bases between them. CDR3 length: 14 residues. The CDR3 spells CASSEAGTVYGYTF. CDR3 coding DNA: TGTGCCAGCAGTGAAGCGGGGACCGTATATGGCTACACCTTC.

This clone showed up just a few times. The J gene is TRBJ1-6, the V gene TRBV27, with D unresolved. The V and J ends lost 4 bases and 10 bases respectively, with 11 bases between them. From germline, CDR1 is MNHEY and CDR2 SMNVEV (reference sequence). CDR3 size: 13 residues. In DNA, the CDR3 is TGTGCCAGCAGTTATGTGGTCCGGTCACCCCTCCACTTT. It is translated as CASSYVVRSPLHF.

The chain employs TRBV4-3 and TRBJ1-2; D might be TRBD1 (6 bases). The V end lost 3 bases, the J end lost 2 bases, and 10 bases lay between the germline ends. The CDR3 has 14 amino acids. Germline CDR1 LGHNA, CDR2 YSLEER. The CDR3 nucleotides are TGCGCCAGCAGCCAGAGGGGGGCGAACTATGGCTACACCTTC. This gives the protein CASSQRGANYGYTF.

This chain connects TRBV6-1 to TRBJ1-2; 7 bases map to TRBD1. The CDR3 sequence is 15 residues long. V shed 2 bases and J 2 bases; nucleotides not matched to a gene: 5. CDR1 is MNHNS, CDR2 SASEGT, per germline. The CDR3 sequence is CASSETPGQNYGYTF. For the CDR3, the DNA is TGTGCCAGCAGTGAAACCCCGGGACAGAACTATGGCTACACCTTC.

This rearrangement joins TRBV5-1 to TRBJ1-2; TRBD1 matches at 9 bases. V was clipped by 3 bases and J by 7 bases; unmatched bases: 10. Germline V gene data show CDR1 as SGHRS and CDR2 as YFSETQ. The CDR3 contains 15 residues. CDR3 bases: TGCGCCAGCAGCTGGAATCCGGGACAGGGTTTTGGCTACACCTTC. This codes for CASSWNPGQGFGYTF.

The V call is TRBV5-1, the J call TRBJ2-5; D is unclear. CDR1 is SGHRS and CDR2 is YFSETQ in the germline V gene. The CDR3 totals 14 residues. The germline V and J ends were trimmed by 2 bases and 5 bases, with 13 bases remaining between them. CDR3 region: CASSFSSSSETQYF. DNA of the CDR3: TGCGCCAGCAGCTTTTCGTCTTCCAGCGAGACCCAGTACTTC.

The V gene is TRBV2, the J gene TRBJ1-1; D ambiguous. V lost 7 bases, J lost 2 bases, and 11 bases lay in between. Germline V gives CDR1 SNHLY, CDR2 FYNNEI. The CDR3 sequence is 13 residues long. The CDR3 DNA sequence: TGTGCCAGCATCCCGGGAACTAACACTGAAGCTTTCTTT. Translation gives CASIPGTNTEAFF.

CDR3 in DNA: TGTGCCAGCAGCCGACAATTACAGGGTGAATATGGCTACACCTTC. Protein: CASSRQLQGEYGYTF. The chain employs TRBV5-8 and TRBJ1-2; TRBD1 is a possible D gene (6 bases). This CDR3 is 15 amino acids long. V was cut by 4 bases and J by 5 bases, with 18 bases left in between. CDR1 is SGHTS and CDR2 is YDEGEE in the germline V gene.